The 20 T cell receptor beta chains presented below share a single source sample, sequenced in a study of PD-1 blockade in classical Hodgkin lymphoma (dated by TCRdb to the early 2020s). Per the publication, the time point label means: cycle 4 day 1 (C4D1), after more than 5 weeks of nivolumab. Every trial patient had relapsed following autologous stem cell transplantation, and prior brentuximab vedotin exposure was what differed among cohorts A, B and C. Preparation of the library involved the immunoSEQ multiplex PCR assay. The table comes from immuneACCESS by way of TCRdb, which keeps in-frame sequences with V and J called. Part of the clones is missing from these tables; in studies checked, under half for an unresolved V gene and the rest for unknown reasons. Recorded for this sample are some 16,000 clones; under 90% of them occurred a single time. Around an eighth of the sample is held by the ten biggest clonotypes.

The input for sequencing was peripheral blood mononuclear cells (PBMCs), taken before the fourth cycle of nivolumab. The receptors come from a human donor with classical Hodgkin lymphoma.

The V call is TRBV5-1, the J call TRBJ2-3; unclear D gene. The V gene lost 3 bases and the J gene lost 5 bases, with 10 bases spanning the gap. The CDR3 sequence is 13 residues long. Germline V gene sequence: CDR1 SGHRS, CDR2 YFSETQ. This CDR3 reads CASSSGFGDTQYF. The CDR3 DNA follows: TGCGCCAGCAGCTCCGGGTTCGGAGATACGCAGTATTTT.

On this clone: The same CDR3 is also encoded by other DNA sequences in this sample. The V and J genes are TRBV5-1 and TRBJ1-2, with D unclear. V lost 0 bases and J 1 base, leaving 4 bases between the germline ends. This CDR3 contains 13 residues. The germline CDR1 and CDR2 sequences are SGHRS and YFSETQ. CDR3 coding DNA: TGCGCCAGCAGCTTGGAGGGTAACTATGGCTACACCTTC. The encoded protein is CASSLEGNYGYTF.

This clone was picked up a small number of times. The chain has TRBV6-8 and TRBJ1-3; D remains ambiguous. The CDR3 sequence is 13 residues long. Trimming took 5 bases from V and 0 from J, leaving 5 bases between them. Germline CDR1 is MNHGY and CDR2 is SAAAGT. The CDR3 reads CASSLDSGNTIYF. The CDR3 nucleotides are TGTGCCAGCAGTCTAGACTCTGGAAACACCATATATTTT.

This chain uses TRBV5-1 with TRBJ2-3, with TRBD1 matching over 7 bases. The CDR3 length is 15 residues. In germline, CDR1 is SGHRS, CDR2 YFSETQ. Unmatched junction bases numbered 7, after V lost 6 bases and J lost 0 bases. CDR3 coding DNA: TGCGCCAGCACAGACACAGGGGCCAGCACAGATACGCAGTATTTT. This sequence encodes CASTDTGASTDTQYF.

The chain couples TRBV5-1 to TRBJ2-1; tentative D call: TRBD2 (7 bases). In germline, CDR1 is SGHRS, CDR2 YFSETQ. Trimming removed 0 bases at V and 8 bases at J, with 24 bases between. This CDR3 region has 18 residues. The CDR3 DNA reads TGCGCCAGCAGCTTGGTTCTGTCTTCGTGGGGGGGCCACGATGAGCAGTTCTTC. Translating gives CASSLVLSSWGGHDEQFF.

The CDR3 spells CASSTSGGRETQYF. The DNA for the CDR3 is TGTGCCAGCAGTACTTCAGGGGGCAGAGAGACCCAGTACTTC. The rearrangement joins TRBV6-6 to TRBJ2-5; 8 nucleotides align to TRBD1. Germline CDR1 is MNHNY and CDR2 is SVGAGI (reference sequence). The CDR3 is made up of 14 amino acids. Germline trimming cut 5 bases from V and 4 bases from J; bases unmatched to any gene: 6.

V usage is TRBV6-5 and J usage is TRBJ2-5; possibly TRBD2 for D (7 bases). The DNA end favors TRBJ2-7, so the J call may be wrong. The CDR3 is 14 residues long. Germline-derived CDR1 and CDR2 are MNHEY and SVGAGI. Here the CDR3 reads CASSPPPGGGEQYF. The CDR3 DNA reads TGTGCCAGCAGTCCTCCCCCGGGGGGCGGCGAGCAGTACTTC.

The chain uses TRBV15 and TRBJ2-5, with TRBD2 as a possible D gene (7 bases). Germline CDR1 is LNHNV and CDR2 is YYDKDF (reference sequence). The V end was cut by 7 bases, the J end by 6 bases, with 15 bases between. There are 13 residues in the CDR3. CDR3 loop: CATIGGRQKTQYF. In nucleotides, the CDR3 is TGTGCCACCATCGGGGGGCGGCAGAAGACCCAGTACTTC.

CDR3 coding DNA: TGTGCCAGCAGCCGAGGAGGGCACACTGAAGCTTTCTTT. Its protein product is CASSRGGHTEAFF. The chain couples TRBV14 to TRBJ1-1; D is unclear. Trimming shortened V by 4 bases and J by 3 bases, and 9 bases separated the two germline ends. The CDR3 has 13 residues. Germline V gene sequence: CDR1 SGHDN, CDR2 FVKESK. Full variable domain (outside the CDR3, taken from reference TRBV14 and TRBJ1-1): EAGVTQFPSHSVIEKGQTVTLRCDPISGHDNLYWYRRVMGKEIKFLLHFVKESKQDESGMPNNRFLAERTGGTYSTLKVQPAELEDSGVYFCASSRGGHTEAFFGQGTRLTVV.

The V and J genes are TRBV5-1 and TRBJ2-5, with a possible D match to TRBD1 (6 bases). V was shortened by 7 bases and J by 5 bases, with 21 bases between the two germline ends. The length of the CDR3 is 15 residues. Germline CDR1 reads SGHRS; CDR2 reads YFSETQ. Here the CDR3 reads CASGVASPQGETQYF. The CDR3 DNA reads as TGCGCCAGCGGGGTGGCCTCTCCCCAGGGGGAGACCCAGTACTTC.

This clone was seen only once. The V gene is TRBV5-1, the J gene TRBJ2-5; D might be TRBD1 or TRBD2, each matching 5 bases. The J call may be incorrect, as the DNA end agrees better with TRBJ2-7. The CDR3 length is 16 residues. Germline-derived CDR1 and CDR2 are SGHRS and YFSETQ. CDR3 region: CASSLSPGPLSYEQYF. CDR3 DNA sequence: TGCGCCAGCAGCTTGTCCCCGGGACCCCTTTCCTACGAGCAGTACTTC.

This chain connects TRBV5-1 to TRBJ2-3; possibly TRBD2 for D (6 bases). CDR1 SGHRS and CDR2 YFSETQ come from the germline V gene. This CDR3 has 15 residues. Trimming cost V 5 bases and J 1 base, with 14 bases left between them. CDR3 in DNA: TGCGCCAGCAGTGTGGGGGGTCCAGGCACAGATACGCAGTATTTT. Residues: CASSVGGPGTDTQYF.

In its sample, this clone was seen once. The chain carries TRBV6-6 and TRBJ2-3; tentatively, D is TRBD1 or TRBD2 (6 bases each). CDR3 length equals 14 residues. CDR1 is MNHNY and CDR2 is SVGAGI in the germline V gene (reference sequence). V was pared by 7 bases and J by 4 bases, with 15 bases between. The CDR3 region has the DNA TGTGCCAGCACCCAAAGGGGGGTCGCAGATACGCAGTATTTT. It codes for CASTQRGVADTQYF.

The rearrangement joins TRBV6-5 to TRBJ2-3; 7 nucleotides match TRBD2. The CDR3 is made up of 15 amino acids. Trimming cost V 6 bases and J 2 bases; bases outside gene matches: 8. The germline CDR1 and CDR2 sequences are MNHEY and SVGAGI. CDR3 residues: CASRPGGGATDTQYF. DNA for the CDR3: TGTGCCAGCAGACCTGGCGGGGGAGCCACAGATACGCAGTATTTT.

The chain joins TRBV11-3 to TRBJ1-3, with D possibly being TRBD1 (5 bases). Trimming pared 5 bases from V and 2 bases from J, leaving 28 bases between. The CDR3 spans 20 residues. Per germline, CDR1 SGHNT and CDR2 YENEEA. The CDR3 spells CASSVIPPTGLPGPGNTIYF. In nucleotides, the CDR3 is TGTGCCAGCAGCGTCATTCCCCCCACAGGCCTACCCGGGCCTGGAAACACCATATATTTT.

The genes are TRBV5-1 and TRBJ1-2; TRBD1 agrees at 11 bases. The junction had 5 bases not matched to a gene; V was cut back by 4 bases and J by 6 bases. CDR1 SGHRS and CDR2 YFSETQ come from the germline V gene. There are 14 residues in the CDR3. This CDR3 is CASSPGQGVHGYTF. In DNA, the CDR3 is TGCGCCAGCAGCCCGGGACAGGGGGTCCATGGCTACACCTTC. Drawing the rest from reference TRBV5-1 and TRBJ1-2, the complete variable domain is KAGVTQTPRYLIKTRGQQVTLSCSPISGHRSVSWYQQTPGQGLQFLFEYFSETQRNKGNFPGRFSGRQFSNSRSEMNVSTLELGDSALYLCASSPGQGVHGYTFGSGTRLTVV.

This rearrangement joins TRBV10-3 to TRBJ2-2; TRBD1 matches 7 bases. The germline V gene encodes CDR1 ENHRY and CDR2 SYGVKD. The V and J ends lost 0 bases and 4 bases, in that order; junction bases with no gene match: 8. The CDR3 is 17 residues long. The CDR3 DNA follows: TGTGCCATCAGTGAGTCGCTCGGCAGGGGGTTCACCGGGGAGCTGTTTTTT. This sequence encodes CAISESLGRGFTGELFF.

The rearrangement links TRBV18 to TRBJ1-1; the D is unclear. Trimming removed 3 bases from V and 3 bases from J, with 14 bases in between. The CDR3 consists of 15 residues. Germline loops: CDR1 KGHSH, CDR2 LQKENI. The CDR3 nucleotides read TGTGCCAGCTCACCTGGTGGTCTCGTGGACACTGAAGCTTTCTTT. It specifies CASSPGGLVDTEAFF.

The rearrangement joins TRBV7-3 to TRBJ2-1; D possibly uses TRBD1 or TRBD2 (6 bases each). This CDR3 is built from 15 residues. CDR1 and CDR2 from the germline V gene are SGHTA and FQGTGA. Trimming stripped 0 bases from V and 8 bases from J, with 14 bases between. CDR3 protein: CASSLTTGGWDEQFF. CDR3 nucleotides: TGTGCCAGCAGCTTAACGACCGGGGGCTGGGATGAGCAGTTCTTC.

The V and J genes are TRBV6-5 and TRBJ1-6; a possible D gene is TRBD1 (6 bases). The CDR3 contains 14 residues. The germline V and J ends were trimmed by 4 bases and 10 bases, with 14 bases remaining between them. The germline CDR1 and CDR2 sequences are MNHEY and SVGAGI. The CDR3 sequence: CASSLGQYGSPLHF. CDR3 in DNA: TGTGCCAGCAGTTTAGGACAGTATGGGTCACCCCTCCACTTT.